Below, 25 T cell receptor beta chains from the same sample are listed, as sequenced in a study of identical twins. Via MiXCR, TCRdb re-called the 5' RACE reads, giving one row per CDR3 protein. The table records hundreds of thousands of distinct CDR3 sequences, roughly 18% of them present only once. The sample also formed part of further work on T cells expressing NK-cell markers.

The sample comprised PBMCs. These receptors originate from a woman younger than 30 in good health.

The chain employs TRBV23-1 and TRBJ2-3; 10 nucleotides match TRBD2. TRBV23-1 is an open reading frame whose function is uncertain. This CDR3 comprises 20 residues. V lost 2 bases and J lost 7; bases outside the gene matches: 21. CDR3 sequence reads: CASSQPNPRTSGPLVYTQYF. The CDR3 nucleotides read TGCGCCAGCAGTCAACCGAATCCGCGGACTAGCGGTCCACTCGTATATACGCAGTATTTT.

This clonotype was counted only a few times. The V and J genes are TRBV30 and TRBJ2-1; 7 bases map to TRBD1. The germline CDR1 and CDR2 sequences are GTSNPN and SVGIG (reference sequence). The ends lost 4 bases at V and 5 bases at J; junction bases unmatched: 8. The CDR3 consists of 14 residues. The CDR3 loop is CAWKSGTVNNEQFF. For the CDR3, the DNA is TGTGCCTGGAAATCCGGGACAGTTAACAATGAGCAGTTCTTC.

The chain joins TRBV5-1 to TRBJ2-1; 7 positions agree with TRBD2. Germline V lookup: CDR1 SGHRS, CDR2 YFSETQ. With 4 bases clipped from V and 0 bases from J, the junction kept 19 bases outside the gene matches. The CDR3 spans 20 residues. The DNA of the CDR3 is TGCGCCAGCAGCGATTCTAGCGGTCGTTTACACCGAAGCTCCTACAATGAGCAGTTCTTC. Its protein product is CASSDSSGRLHRSSYNEQFF.

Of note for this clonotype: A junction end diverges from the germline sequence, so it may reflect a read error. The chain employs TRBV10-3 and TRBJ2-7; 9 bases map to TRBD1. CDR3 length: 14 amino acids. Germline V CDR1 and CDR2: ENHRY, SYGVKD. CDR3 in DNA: TGTCCCCCGCAGGACAGGGGCGACTCCTACGAGCAATACTTC. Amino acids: CPPQDRGDSYEQYF.

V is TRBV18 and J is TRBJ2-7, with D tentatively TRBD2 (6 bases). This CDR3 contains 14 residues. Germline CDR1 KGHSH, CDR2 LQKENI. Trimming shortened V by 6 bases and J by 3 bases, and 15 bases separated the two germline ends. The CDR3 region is CASSAGLGRYEQYF. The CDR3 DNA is TGTGCCAGCTCGGCGGGACTTGGGCGCTACGAGCAGTACTTC.

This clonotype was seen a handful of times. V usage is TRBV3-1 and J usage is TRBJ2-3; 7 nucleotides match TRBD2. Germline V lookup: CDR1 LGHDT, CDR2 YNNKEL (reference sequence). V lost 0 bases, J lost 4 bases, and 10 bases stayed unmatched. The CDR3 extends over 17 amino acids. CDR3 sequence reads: CASSQDFGGGPADTQYF. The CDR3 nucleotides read TGTGCCAGCAGCCAAGACTTCGGGGGAGGGCCGGCAGATACGCAGTATTTT.

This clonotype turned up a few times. The CDR3 bases are TGCAGTGCTAGTCCAGGGGCAGGAGAGACCCAGTACTTC. Translating it yields CSASPGAGETQYF. This chain links TRBV20-1 with TRBJ2-5, with D tentatively TRBD1 (6 bases). The V end was cut by 3 bases, the J end by 4 bases, with 12 bases between. The CDR3 extends over 13 amino acids. Germline assignment: CDR1 DFQATT and CDR2 SNEGSKA (reference sequence).

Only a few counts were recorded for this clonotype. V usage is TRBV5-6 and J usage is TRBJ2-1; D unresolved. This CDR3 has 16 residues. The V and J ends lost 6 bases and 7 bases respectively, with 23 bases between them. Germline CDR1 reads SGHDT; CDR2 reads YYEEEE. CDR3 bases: TGTGCCAGCAACCCGCTGGATCGCGACGTTCGAAATGAGCAGTTCTTC. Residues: CASNPLDRDVRNEQFF.

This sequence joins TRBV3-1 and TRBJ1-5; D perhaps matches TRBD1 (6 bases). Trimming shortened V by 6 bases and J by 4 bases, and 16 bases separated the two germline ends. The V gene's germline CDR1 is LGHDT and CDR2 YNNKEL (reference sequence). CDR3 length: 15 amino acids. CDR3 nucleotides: TGTGCCAGCAGACCAACGACAGGAGTGAATCAGCCCCAGCATTTT. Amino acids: CASRPTTGVNQPQHF.

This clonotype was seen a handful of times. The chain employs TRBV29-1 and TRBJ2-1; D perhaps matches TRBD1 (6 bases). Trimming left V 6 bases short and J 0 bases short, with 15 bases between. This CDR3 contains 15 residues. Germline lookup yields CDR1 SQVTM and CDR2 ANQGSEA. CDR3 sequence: CSVPPDSSSYNEQFF. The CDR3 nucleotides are TGCAGCGTACCCCCGGACAGCAGCTCCTACAATGAGCAGTTCTTC.

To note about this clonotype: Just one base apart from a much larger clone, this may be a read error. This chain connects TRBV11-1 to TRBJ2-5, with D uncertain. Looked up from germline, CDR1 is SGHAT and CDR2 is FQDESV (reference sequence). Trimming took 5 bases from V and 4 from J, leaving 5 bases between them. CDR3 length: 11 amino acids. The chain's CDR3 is CASSKSETQYF. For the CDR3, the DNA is TGTGCCAGCAGCAAATCAGAGACCCAGTACTTC.

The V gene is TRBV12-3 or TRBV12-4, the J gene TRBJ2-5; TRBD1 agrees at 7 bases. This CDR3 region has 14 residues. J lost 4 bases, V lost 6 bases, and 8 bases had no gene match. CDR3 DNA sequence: TGTGCCAGCAGCCCCGGGACAGTTATAGAGACCCAGTACTTC. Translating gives CASSPGTVIETQYF.

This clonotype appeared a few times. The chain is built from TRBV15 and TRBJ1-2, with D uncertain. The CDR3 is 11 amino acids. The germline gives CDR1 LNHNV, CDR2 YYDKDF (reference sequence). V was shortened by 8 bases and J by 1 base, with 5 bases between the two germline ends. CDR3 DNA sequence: TGTGCCACCTGGAATAACTATGGCTACACCTTC. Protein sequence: CATWNNYGYTF.

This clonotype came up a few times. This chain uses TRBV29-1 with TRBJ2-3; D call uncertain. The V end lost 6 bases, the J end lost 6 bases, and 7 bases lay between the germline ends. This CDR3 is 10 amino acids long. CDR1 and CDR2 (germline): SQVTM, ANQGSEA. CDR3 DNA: TGCAGCGTCGTTGACGATACGCAGTATTTT. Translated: CSVVDDTQYF.

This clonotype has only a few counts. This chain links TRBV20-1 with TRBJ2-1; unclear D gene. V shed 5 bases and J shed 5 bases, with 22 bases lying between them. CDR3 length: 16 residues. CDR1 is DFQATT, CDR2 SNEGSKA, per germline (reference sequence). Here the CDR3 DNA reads TGCAGTGCTCGTTATCGCCAACGGCAACCAAACAATGAGCAGTTCTTC. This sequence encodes CSARYRQRQPNNEQFF.

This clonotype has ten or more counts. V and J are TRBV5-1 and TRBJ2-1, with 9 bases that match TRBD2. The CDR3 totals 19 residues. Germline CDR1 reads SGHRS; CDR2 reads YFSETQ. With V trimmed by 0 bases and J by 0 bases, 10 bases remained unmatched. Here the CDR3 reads CASSLAGWRGGDSYNEQFF. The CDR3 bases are TGCGCCAGCAGCTTGGCCGGCTGGCGGGGGGGCGACTCCTACAATGAGCAGTTCTTC.

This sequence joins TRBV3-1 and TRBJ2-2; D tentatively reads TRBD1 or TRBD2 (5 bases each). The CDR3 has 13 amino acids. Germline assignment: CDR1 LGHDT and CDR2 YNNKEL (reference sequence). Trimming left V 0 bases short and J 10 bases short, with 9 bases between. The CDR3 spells CASSQDRGPELFF. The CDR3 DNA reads TGTGCCAGCAGCCAAGATCGGGGACCGGAGCTGTTTTTT.

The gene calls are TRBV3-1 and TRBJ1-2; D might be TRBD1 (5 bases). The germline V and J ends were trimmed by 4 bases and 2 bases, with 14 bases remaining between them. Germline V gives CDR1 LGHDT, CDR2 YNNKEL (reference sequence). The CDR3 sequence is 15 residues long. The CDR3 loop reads CASSPLGQTNYGYTF. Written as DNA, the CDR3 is TGTGCCAGCAGCCCACTGGGGCAGACCAACTATGGCTACACCTTC.

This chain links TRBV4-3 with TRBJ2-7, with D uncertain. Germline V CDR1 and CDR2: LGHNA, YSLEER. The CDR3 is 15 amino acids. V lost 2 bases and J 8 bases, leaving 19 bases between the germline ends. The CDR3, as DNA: TGCGCCAGCAGCCAAACATCAGTGGACGCCACCAAGCAGTACTTC. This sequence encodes CASSQTSVDATKQYF.

In DNA form, the CDR3 reads TGTGCGCTCGCGGACAGTCGACCCGTGTGGGATTCACCCCTCCACTTT. Its translation is CALADSRPVWDSPLHF. The gene calls are TRBV7-9 and TRBJ1-6; D perhaps matches TRBD1 (6 bases). The CDR3 consists of 16 residues. Per the germline V gene, CDR1 is SEHNR and CDR2 is FQNEAQ (reference sequence).

The CDR3 DNA reads as TGCAGTGCGAAAACTCCTGGGATTCCTAATGAAAAACTGTTTTTT. This sequence encodes CSAKTPGIPNEKLFF. This sequence joins TRBV20-1 and TRBJ1-4, with D uncertain. Between the trimmed V and J ends, which lost 6 bases and 3 bases, there was a span of 17 bases. The CDR3 is 15 residues long. Per germline, CDR1 DFQATT and CDR2 SNEGSKA (reference sequence).

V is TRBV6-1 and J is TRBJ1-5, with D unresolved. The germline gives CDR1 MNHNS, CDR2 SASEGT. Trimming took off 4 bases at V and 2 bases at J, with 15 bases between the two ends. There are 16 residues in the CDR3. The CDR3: CASSGGRGRGNQPQHF. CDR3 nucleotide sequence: TGTGCCAGCAGTGGGGGTCGGGGAAGGGGCAATCAGCCCCAGCATTTT.

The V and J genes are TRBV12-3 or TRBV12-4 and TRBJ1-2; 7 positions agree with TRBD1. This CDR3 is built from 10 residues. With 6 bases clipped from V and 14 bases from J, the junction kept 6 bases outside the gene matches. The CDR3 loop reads CASSADRATF. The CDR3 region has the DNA TGTGCCAGCAGCGCCGACAGGGCTACCTTC.

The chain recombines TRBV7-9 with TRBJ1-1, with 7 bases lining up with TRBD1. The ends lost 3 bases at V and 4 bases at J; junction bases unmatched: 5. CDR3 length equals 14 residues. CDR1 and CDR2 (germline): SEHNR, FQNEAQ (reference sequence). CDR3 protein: CASSFGQVGTEAFF. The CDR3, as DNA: TGTGCCAGCAGCTTCGGACAGGTTGGCACTGAAGCTTTCTTT.

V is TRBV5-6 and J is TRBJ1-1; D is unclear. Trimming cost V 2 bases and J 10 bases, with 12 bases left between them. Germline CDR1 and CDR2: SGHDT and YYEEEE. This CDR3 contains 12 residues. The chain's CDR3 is CASSLRAMRAFF. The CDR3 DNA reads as TGTGCCAGCAGCTTAAGGGCGATGCGAGCTTTCTTT.